The clone carrying this TCR beta chain was observed a few times. Its antigen is not known. The library protocol tagged individual cDNA molecules with unique molecular identifiers. One entry per CDR3 protein, called by TCRdb with MiXCR from the 5' RACE reads. In the table there are over 85,000 distinct CDR3 sequences, 16% of which are singletons. This sample was taken from a study of early T cells in non-severe SARS-CoV-2 infection. For the study at large: Sequencing of bulk RNA from unsorted whole blood was done, without chain pairing.

V shed 1 base and J 7 bases; nucleotides not matched to a gene: 10. Looked up from germline, CDR1 is SGHAT and CDR2 is FQNNGV. This CDR3 has 17 amino acids. The study's findings and limits: Matching with VDJdb favored anti-spike CD8 responses (missing private and CD4 specificities).

The V and J genes are TRBV11-2 and TRBJ2-1, with TRBD1 matching over 10 bases. The receptor was derived from an adult who was a healthcare worker with PCR-confirmed SARS-CoV-2 infection or an uninfected control (not recorded which). Sequenced material: whole blood. The CDR3 reads CASSLGSMGQGHNEQFF. The CDR3 nucleotides read TGTGCCAGCAGCTTAGGGTCTATGGGACAGGGGCATAATGAGCAGTTCTTC.